This T cell receptor (beta chain) was recovered during a study of CD4 T cells in relation to SARS-CoV-2 and coronaviruses. Before the COVID-19 pandemic, during about 2010-2018, CD4+ T cells were taken from unexposed donors. Isolation of CD4+ T cells took place after approximately 10 days in culture. As cell numbers allowed, unexposed-donor CD4+ T cells faced SARS-CoV-2 S/N and four cold-coronavirus spikes. Germline values: CDR1 SEHNR, CDR2 FQNEAQ (reference sequence). This CDR3 contains 14 residues. V was pared by 5 bases and J by 4 bases, with 12 bases between. A note on this clone: Its cognate antigen is unknown.

Generated by immunoSEQ multiplex PCR, the TCRdb table keeps only in-frame clones and is missing some. The sample has 15,000 to 25,000 clones; approximately 82% are singletons. The sequence came from a human donor in good health. The genes are TRBV7-9 and TRBJ2-1; D call uncertain. Sequencing was performed on CD4+ T cells from PBMCs, cultured in vitro. The CDR3 reads CASSTGFGYNEQFF. The CDR3 coding sequence is TGTGCCAGCAGCACCGGGTTTGGGTACAATGAGCAGTTCTTC.